This entry features one T cell receptor beta chain sequence. Its matching antigen is unknown. The data originate from a study of cytotoxic CD8 clonotypes in ibrutinib-treated CLL. At the level of the study: Complete response was seen in 2 patients and partial in approximately 25; some 12 progressed and roughly 15 stayed remitted after a median 68 months. Response sampling occurred after a median roughly 11 months of treatment (range 6 to 36). An average of about 260,000 productive templates and some 100,000 productive rearrangements was obtained per sample. Notes on the study in general: Clonality climbed at ibrutinib response, then dropped toward baseline at progression.

The CDR3 is 15 residues long. Per germline, CDR1 SGHAT and CDR2 FQNNGV. V was pared by 5 bases and J by 5 bases, with 17 bases between. The repertoire was sequenced with immunoSEQ multiplex PCR; TCRdb's copy has only in-frame clones and lacks some. Of around 200,000 clones detected, roughly three quarters appear once; the ten largest clones hold 5.5% to 7%. The V call is TRBV11-2, the J call TRBJ2-3; D is ambiguous. The material was PBMCs, obtained after 12 months of ibrutinib treatment. The sequence was obtained from a human donor with chronic lymphocytic leukemia. CDR3 DNA sequence: TGTGCCAGCAGCCACTCCGGGCCCTGGGGAGATACGCAGTATTTT. The encoded protein is CASSHSGPWGDTQYF.